Only one count was recorded for the clone carrying this T cell receptor beta chain. CDR1 and CDR2 from the germline V gene are SGHTA and FQGTGA. This CDR3 region has 13 residues. V lost 5 bases to trimming and J lost 3 bases; unmatched junction nucleotides: 3. The sample is drawn from a study of T cells in Graves' hyperthyroidism and ophthalmopathy. Amplified TCR beta CDR3 regions derived from RNA transcripts. First-round RT-PCR with HTBI primers amplified the TCR CDR3 region. Via MiXCR, TCRdb re-called the multiplex PCR reads, giving one row per CDR3 protein. The sample comprises a few hundred thousand distinct CDR3 sequences, around a sixth of which are singletons, and roughly 25% rests with the top ten.

The TCR was taken from a woman aged 18 to 35 with Graves' hyperthyroidism that later progressed to Graves' ophthalmopathy. The sequenced sample consisted of blood. The rearrangement links TRBV7-3 to TRBJ1-1; 7 bases map to TRBD1. CDR3 nucleotide sequence: TGTGCCAGCAGCACCGGGACAGACACTGAAGCTTTCTTT. This codes for CASSTGTDTEAFF. Supplemented by reference TRBV7-3 and TRBJ1-1, the full variable domain reads GAGVSQTPSNKVTEKGKYVELRCDPISGHTALYWYRQSLGQGPEFLIYFQGTGAADDSGLPNDRFFAVRPEGSVSTLKIQRTERGDSAVYLCASSTGTDTEAFFGQGTRLTVV.